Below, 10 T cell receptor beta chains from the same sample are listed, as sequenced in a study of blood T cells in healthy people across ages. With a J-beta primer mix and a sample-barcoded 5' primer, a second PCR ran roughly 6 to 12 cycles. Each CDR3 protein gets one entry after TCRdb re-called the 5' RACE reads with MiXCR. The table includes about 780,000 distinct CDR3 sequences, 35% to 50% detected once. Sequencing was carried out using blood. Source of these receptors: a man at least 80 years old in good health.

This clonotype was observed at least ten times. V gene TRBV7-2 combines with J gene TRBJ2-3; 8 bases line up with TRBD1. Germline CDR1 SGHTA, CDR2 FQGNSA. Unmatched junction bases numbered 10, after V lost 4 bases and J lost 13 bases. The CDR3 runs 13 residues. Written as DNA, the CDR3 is TGTGCCAGCAGCTCAGCAGGACAGGGAAATAAGTATTTT. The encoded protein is CASSSAGQGNKYF. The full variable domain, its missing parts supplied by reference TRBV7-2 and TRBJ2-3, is GAGVSQSPSNKVTEKGKDVELRCDPISGHTALYWYRQSLGQGLEFLIYFQGNSAPDKSGLPSDRFSAERTGGSVSTLTIQRTQQEDSAVYLCASSSAGQGNKYFGPGTRLTVL.

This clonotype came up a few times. In DNA, the CDR3 is TGCGCCAGCAGCCTACCGGGACAGGTATACAATGAGCAGTTCTTC. Residues: CASSLPGQVYNEQFF. This rearrangement joins TRBV5-1 to TRBJ2-1; 8 positions agree with TRBD1. Trimming cost V 4 bases and J 4 bases; bases outside gene matches: 7. The CDR3 extends over 15 amino acids. Germline CDR1 reads SGHRS; CDR2 reads YFSETQ. The complete variable domain, with remaining parts taken from reference TRBV5-1 and TRBJ2-1, reads KAGVTQTPRYLIKTRGQQVTLSCSPISGHRSVSWYQQTPGQGLQFLFEYFSETQRNKGNFPGRFSGRQFSNSRSEMNVSTLELGDSALYLCASSLPGQVYNEQFFGPGTRLTVL.

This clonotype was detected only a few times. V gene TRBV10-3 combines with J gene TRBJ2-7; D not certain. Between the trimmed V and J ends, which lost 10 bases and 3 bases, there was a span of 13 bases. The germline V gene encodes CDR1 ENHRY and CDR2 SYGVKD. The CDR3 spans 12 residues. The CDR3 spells CATGPTGYEQYF. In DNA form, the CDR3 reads TGTGCCACCGGGCCGACTGGCTACGAGCAGTACTTC.

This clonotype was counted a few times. As DNA, the CDR3 is TGTGCCAGCAGCGAACAGGGGTGTATCTACGAGCAGTACTTC. Amino acid sequence: CASSEQGCIYEQYF. The chain joins TRBV28 to TRBJ2-7; TRBD1 matches at 7 bases. Germline V gene data show CDR1 as MDHEN and CDR2 as SYDVKM. The CDR3 contains 14 residues. V lost 6 bases and J lost 3; bases outside the gene matches: 8.

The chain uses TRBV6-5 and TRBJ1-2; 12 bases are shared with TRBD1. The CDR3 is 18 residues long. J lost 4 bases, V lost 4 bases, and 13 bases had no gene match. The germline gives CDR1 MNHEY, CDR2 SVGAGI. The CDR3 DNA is TGTGCCAGCAGTTTGCCTTCCTCCGGGACAGGGGGCGGCTATGGCTACACCTTC. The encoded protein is CASSLPSSGTGGGYGYTF.

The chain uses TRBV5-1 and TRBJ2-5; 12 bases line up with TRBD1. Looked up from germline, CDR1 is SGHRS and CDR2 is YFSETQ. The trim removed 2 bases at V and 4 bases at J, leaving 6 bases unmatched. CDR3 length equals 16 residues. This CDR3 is CASSFGTGGVRETQYF. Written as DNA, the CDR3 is TGCGCCAGCAGCTTTGGGACAGGGGGCGTTCGAGAGACCCAGTACTTC. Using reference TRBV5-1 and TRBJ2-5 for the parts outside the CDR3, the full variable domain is KAGVTQTPRYLIKTRGQQVTLSCSPISGHRSVSWYQQTPGQGLQFLFEYFSETQRNKGNFPGRFSGRQFSNSRSEMNVSTLELGDSALYLCASSFGTGGVRETQYFGPGTRLLVL.

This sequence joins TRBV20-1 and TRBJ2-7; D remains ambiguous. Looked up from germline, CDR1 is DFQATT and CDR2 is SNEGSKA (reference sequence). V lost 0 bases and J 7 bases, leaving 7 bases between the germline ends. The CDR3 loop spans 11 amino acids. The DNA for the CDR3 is TGCAGTGCTAGAGATGAGCAAGAGCAGTACTTC. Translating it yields CSARDEQEQYF.

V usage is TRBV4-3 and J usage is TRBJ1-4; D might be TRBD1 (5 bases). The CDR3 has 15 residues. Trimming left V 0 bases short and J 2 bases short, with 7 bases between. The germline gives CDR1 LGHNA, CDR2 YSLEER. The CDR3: CASSQDWGTNEKLFF. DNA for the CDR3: TGCGCCAGCAGCCAAGATTGGGGGACTAATGAAAAACTGTTTTTT.

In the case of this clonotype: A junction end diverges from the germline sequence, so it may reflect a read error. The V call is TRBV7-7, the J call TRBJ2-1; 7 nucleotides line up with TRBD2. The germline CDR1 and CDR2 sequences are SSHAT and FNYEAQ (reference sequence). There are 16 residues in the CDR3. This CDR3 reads CASSAASGSSYNEQFF. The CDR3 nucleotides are TGTGCTAGCAGCGCTGCTAGCGGTAGCTCCTACAATGAGCAGTTCTTC.

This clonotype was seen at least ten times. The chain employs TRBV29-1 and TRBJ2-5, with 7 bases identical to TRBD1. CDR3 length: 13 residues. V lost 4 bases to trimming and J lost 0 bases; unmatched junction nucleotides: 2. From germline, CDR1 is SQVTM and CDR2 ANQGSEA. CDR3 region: CSVVQGNQETQYF. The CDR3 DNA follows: TGCAGCGTTGTACAGGGGAACCAAGAGACCCAGTACTTC.